These 14 T cell receptor beta chains were all obtained from the same sample, sequenced in a study of read filtering for tumor transcriptome and immune sequencing. Molecular barcoded adaptors covering alpha/delta and beta/gamma chains were used on approximately 400 ng RNA. TCRdb redid the calling of the reads with MiXCR, one entry per CDR3 protein. Of approximately 90,000 distinct CDR3 sequences in the sample, 20% to 25% are singletons; the top ten hold 10% to 12%. Material for sequencing was a population of CD138-negative cells sorted from bone marrow. The receptors were gathered from a donor aged 40 or older with multiple myeloma.

Many counts were recorded for this clonotype. The chain carries TRBV28 and TRBJ2-2; TRBD2 agrees at 10 bases. CDR1 is MDHEN, CDR2 SYDVKM, per germline. The CDR3 has 15 amino acids. V lost 5 bases, J lost 5 bases, and 5 bases stayed unmatched. The CDR3 DNA is TGTGCCAGCAGTACATTAGCGGGGGGTACCGGGGAGCTGTTTTTT. It yields the protein CASSTLAGGTGELFF.

In this sample, this clonotype turned up many times. The chain employs TRBV29-1 and TRBJ2-1; TRBD1 matches 10 bases. The CDR3 length is 14 residues. The V and J ends lost 4 bases and 4 bases, in that order; junction bases with no gene match: 4. The germline CDR1 and CDR2 sequences are SQVTM and ANQGSEA. CDR3 bases: TGCAGCGTTGGTCGGGGACAGGGGTACAATGAGCAGTTCTTC. It encodes CSVGRGQGYNEQFF.

This clonotype showed up many times. The V gene is TRBV6-5, the J gene TRBJ1-4; no firm D call. CDR3 length equals 20 residues. CDR1 is MNHEY, CDR2 SVGAGI, per germline. V lost 7 bases, J lost 0 bases, and 27 bases lay in between. The CDR3 sequence is CASIHRERRYRGTTNEKLFF. CDR3 nucleotide sequence: TGTGCCAGCATTCACCGGGAGAGACGATATCGTGGAACAACTAATGAAAAACTGTTTTTT.

This clonotype has a handful of counts. CDR3 coding DNA: TGTGCCAGCAGCCCGCCCCCAGCCGGGTACCAGCCCCAGCATTTT. Its translation: CASSPPPAGYQPQHF. The J gene is TRBJ1-5, the V gene TRBV12-3 or TRBV12-4, with no clear D. The V end lost 6 bases, the J end lost 7 bases, and 19 bases lay between the germline ends. The CDR3 has 15 amino acids.

This clonotype was picked up one time. The V gene is TRBV7-6, the J gene TRBJ1-1; a weak D match, TRBD1 (6 bases). The CDR3 is 13 residues long. The germline CDR1 and CDR2 sequences are SGHVS and FNYEAQ. V was cut by 6 bases and J by 4 bases, with 12 bases left in between. The CDR3 nucleotides read TGTGCCAGCAGTCTTACAGGGCCCACTGAAGCTTTCTTT. This sequence encodes CASSLTGPTEAFF.

The V call is TRBV6-2 or TRBV6-3, the J call TRBJ1-5, with 9 bases fitting TRBD1. This CDR3 is built from 15 residues. Germline V gives CDR1 MNHEY, CDR2 SVGEGT. V lost 6 bases to trimming and J lost 2 bases; unmatched junction nucleotides: 5. Here the CDR3 DNA reads TGTGCCAGCAGGCGGACAGGGGCGGGCAATCAGCCCCAGCATTTT. Translation: CASRRTGAGNQPQHF.

In its sample, this clonotype was seen many times. This chain joins TRBV2 and TRBJ2-5; the match to TRBD2 covers 8 bases. CDR1 SNHLY and CDR2 FYNNEI come from the germline V gene. This CDR3 is 15 amino acids long. J was trimmed by 4 bases and V by 2 bases; bases with no gene match: 6. CDR3: CASSEQRGPGETQYF. The CDR3 region has the DNA TGTGCCAGCAGTGAACAGCGGGGGCCGGGAGAGACCCAGTACTTC.

This clonotype was recorded many times. CDR3 bases: TGCAGTGCCCTCCCGCTCAGGGGGCTAACATCAGATACGCAGTATTTT. Protein sequence: CSALPLRGLTSDTQYF. The rearrangement joins TRBV20-1 to TRBJ2-3, with 8 nucleotides matching TRBD1. J lost 4 bases, V lost 6 bases, and 15 bases had no gene match. The CDR3 runs to 16 residues. CDR1 and CDR2 from the germline V gene are DFQATT and SNEGSKA (reference sequence).

A word on this clonotype: Its ends do not fully match the called genes, so a read error is possible. The chain couples TRBV24-1 to TRBJ1-2; no reliable D call. Germline V gene sequence: CDR1 KGHDR, CDR2 SFDVKD. There are 14 residues in the CDR3. The CDR3 spells CATSDPTAKYGNTF. The CDR3 DNA follows: TGTGCCACCAGTGATCCCACAGCAAAATATGGCAACACCTTC.

This clonotype was detected only a few times. The CDR3 here is CASLYLQGYGTEAFF. CDR3 DNA sequence: TGTGCCAGCTTATACCTACAGGGGTATGGCACTGAAGCTTTCTTT. The chain couples TRBV28 to TRBJ1-1; 7 nucleotides match TRBD1. In germline, CDR1 is MDHEN, CDR2 SYDVKM. V was pared by 8 bases and J by 4 bases, with 13 bases of the junction left unmatched. The CDR3 loop spans 15 amino acids.

This clonotype was seen many times. V and J are TRBV5-1 and TRBJ2-3; D unresolved. CDR3 size: 15 residues. Germline assignment: CDR1 SGHRS and CDR2 YFSETQ. Trimming cost V 4 bases and J 1 base, with 13 bases left between them. This CDR3 is CASSRDGPGTDTQYF. In DNA, the CDR3 is TGCGCCAGCAGCCGAGACGGCCCGGGCACAGATACGCAGTATTTT.

There are many counts of this clonotype. CDR3 sequence reads: CASSLRQGGKSTEAFF. The DNA for the CDR3 is TGCGCCAGCAGCTTGCGACAGGGAGGAAAGAGCACTGAAGCTTTCTTT. This chain connects TRBV5-1 to TRBJ1-1; the match to TRBD1 covers 7 bases. There are 16 residues in the CDR3. Per germline, CDR1 SGHRS and CDR2 YFSETQ. J was trimmed by 4 bases and V by 1 base; bases with no gene match: 10.

The sample holds a few counts of this clonotype. This clone may be a read error of a much larger clone one base away. Here the CDR3 omits its conserved ending phenylalanine or tryptophan, so a read error is the likely source. V and J are TRBV20-1 and TRBJ2-1; a weak D match, TRBD2 (6 bases). The germline CDR1 and CDR2 sequences are DFQATT and SNEGSKA (reference sequence). V lost 0 bases, J lost 0 bases, and 9 bases lay in between. The CDR3 runs 15 residues. The CDR3 spells CSARDRLGSYNEQFL. CDR3 DNA: TGCAGTGCTAGAGATCGACTAGGCTCCTACAATGAGCAGTTCCTC.

This clonotype was detected many times. The chain's CDR3 is CSAFSGGANTGELFF. CDR3 nucleotides: TGCAGTGCTTTTAGCGGGGGGGCGAACACCGGGGAGCTGTTTTTT. J is TRBJ2-2 and V is TRBV20-1, with 11 nucleotides matching TRBD2. CDR1 is DFQATT and CDR2 is SNEGSKA in the germline V gene (reference sequence). V was clipped by 5 bases and J by 0 bases; unmatched bases: 2. The CDR3 has 15 amino acids.